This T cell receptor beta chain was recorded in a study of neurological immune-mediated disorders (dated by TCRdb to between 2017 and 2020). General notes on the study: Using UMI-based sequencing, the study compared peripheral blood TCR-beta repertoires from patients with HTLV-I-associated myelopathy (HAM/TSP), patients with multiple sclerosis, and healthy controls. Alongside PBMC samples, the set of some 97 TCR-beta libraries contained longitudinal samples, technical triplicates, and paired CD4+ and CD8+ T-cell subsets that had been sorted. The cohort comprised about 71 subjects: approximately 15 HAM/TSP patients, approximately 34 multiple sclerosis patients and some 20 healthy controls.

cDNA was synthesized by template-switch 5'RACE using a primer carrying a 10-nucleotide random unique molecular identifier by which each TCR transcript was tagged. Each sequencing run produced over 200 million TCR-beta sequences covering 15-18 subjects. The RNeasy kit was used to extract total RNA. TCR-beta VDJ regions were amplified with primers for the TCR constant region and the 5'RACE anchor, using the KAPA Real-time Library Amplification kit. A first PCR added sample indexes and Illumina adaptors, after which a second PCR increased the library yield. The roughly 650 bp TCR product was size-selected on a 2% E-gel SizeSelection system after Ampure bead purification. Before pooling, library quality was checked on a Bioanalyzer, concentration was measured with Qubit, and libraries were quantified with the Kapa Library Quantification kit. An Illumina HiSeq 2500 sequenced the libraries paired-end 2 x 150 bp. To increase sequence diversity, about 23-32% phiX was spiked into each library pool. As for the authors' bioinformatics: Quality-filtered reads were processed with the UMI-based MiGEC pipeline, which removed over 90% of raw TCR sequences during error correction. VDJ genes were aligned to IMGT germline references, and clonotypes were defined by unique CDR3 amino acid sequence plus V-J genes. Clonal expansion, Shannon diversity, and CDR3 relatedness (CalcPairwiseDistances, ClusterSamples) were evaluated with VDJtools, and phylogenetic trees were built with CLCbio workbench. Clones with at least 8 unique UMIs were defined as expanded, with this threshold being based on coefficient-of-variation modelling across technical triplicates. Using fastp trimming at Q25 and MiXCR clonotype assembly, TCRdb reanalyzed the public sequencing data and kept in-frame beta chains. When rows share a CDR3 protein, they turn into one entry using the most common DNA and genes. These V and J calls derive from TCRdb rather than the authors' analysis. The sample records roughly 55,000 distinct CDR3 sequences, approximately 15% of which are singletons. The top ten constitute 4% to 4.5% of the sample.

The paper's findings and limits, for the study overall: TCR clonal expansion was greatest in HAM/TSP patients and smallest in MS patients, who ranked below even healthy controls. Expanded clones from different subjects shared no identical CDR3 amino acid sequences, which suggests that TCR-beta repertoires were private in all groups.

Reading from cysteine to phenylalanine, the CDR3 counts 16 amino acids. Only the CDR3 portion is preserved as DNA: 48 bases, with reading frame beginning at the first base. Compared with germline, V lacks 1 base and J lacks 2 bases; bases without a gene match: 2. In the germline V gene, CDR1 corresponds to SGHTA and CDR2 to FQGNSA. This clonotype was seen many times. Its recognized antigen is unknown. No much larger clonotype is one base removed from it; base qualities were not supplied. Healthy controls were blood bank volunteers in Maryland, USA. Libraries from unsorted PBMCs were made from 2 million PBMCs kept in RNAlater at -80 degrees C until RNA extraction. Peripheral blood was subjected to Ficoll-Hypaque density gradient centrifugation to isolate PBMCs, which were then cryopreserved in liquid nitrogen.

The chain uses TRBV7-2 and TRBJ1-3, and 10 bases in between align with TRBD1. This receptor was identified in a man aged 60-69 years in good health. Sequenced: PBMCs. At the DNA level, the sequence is TGTGCCAGCAGCTTAGGGGGGACAGGGGCTGGAAACACCATATATTTT. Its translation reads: CASSLGGTGAGNTIYF.